The present TCR beta chain was sequenced within a study of identical twins. J gave up 6 bases and V 2 bases, and 6 bases lay outside the gene matches. This CDR3 spans 14 amino acids. TCRdb processed the 5' RACE reads anew with MiXCR; each CDR3 protein has one entry. Of 1,800,000 or so distinct CDR3 sequences in the sample, less than 40% are singletons; the top ten hold approximately 0.25%. Sequencing was performed on cord blood. This TCR derives from a newborn girl in good health. The V gene is TRBV12-3 or TRBV12-4, the J gene TRBJ1-1, with TRBD1 identical over 7 bases. The CDR3 DNA reads TGTGCCAGCAGTTTACAGACAGGGTTGCCTGAAGCTTTCTTT. It specifies CASSLQTGLPEAFF.